These 30 T cell receptor beta chains share one sample of origin, sequenced in a study of T cells in Graves' hyperthyroidism and ophthalmopathy. The source material, RNA transcripts, was used to amplify TCR beta CDR3 regions. Using the HTBI primer set, a first-round RT-PCR was run on the TCR CDR3. Each CDR3 protein is one row after TCRdb ran MiXCR on the multiplex PCR reads. The table lists a few hundred thousand distinct CDR3 sequences, 25% of them singletons. The sample was blood. The receptors were sampled from a man aged 45 to 65 with Graves' hyperthyroidism.

This clonotype showed up just a few times. The chain recombines TRBV6-1 with TRBJ1-2, with 9 bases identical to TRBD1. This CDR3 comprises 13 residues. Germline CDR1 MNHNS, CDR2 SASEGT. J was trimmed by 4 bases and V by 8 bases; bases with no gene match: 5. CDR3 DNA sequence: TGTGCCAGCCATTTGGGACAGGGCTATGGCTACACCTTC. This sequence encodes CASHLGQGYGYTF.

V is TRBV20-1 and J is TRBJ1-6, with no clear D. This CDR3 contains 17 residues. Trimming took off 0 bases at V and 2 bases at J, with 14 bases between the two ends. CDR1 and CDR2 from the germline V gene are DFQATT and SNEGSKA (reference sequence). DNA for the CDR3: TGCAGTGCTAGAGACCCCCGCGACGGAGCCTATAATTCACCCCTCCACTTT. Its protein is CSARDPRDGAYNSPLHF.

In the case of this clonotype: One end of the junction does not line up with germline, which may come from a read error. This chain joins TRBV29-1 and TRBJ2-1, with 9 bases identical to TRBD2. The CDR3 contains 14 residues. Germline CDR1 and CDR2: SQVTM and ANQGSEA. The CDR3 nucleotides are TGCAGCGTTGGTGGGACTAGCTCCAACAATGAGCAGTTCTTC. Its translation is CSVGGTSSNNEQFF.

Note on this clonotype: A read error may explain this, as a much larger clone is one base away. V is TRBV2 and J is TRBJ2-5, with TRBD1 matching 11 bases. The CDR3 totals 13 residues. J was trimmed by 7 bases and V by 6 bases; bases with no gene match: 4. The V gene's germline CDR1 is SNHLY and CDR2 FYNNEI. The CDR3 nucleotides read TGTGCCAGCAGGGGACAGGGGGGGGGGACCCAGTACTTC. Translation gives CASRGQGGGTQYF.

This clonotype occurred a few times. The chain combines TRBV29-1 with TRBJ1-1; D ambiguous. This CDR3 contains 13 residues. V was trimmed by 4 bases and J by 0 bases, leaving 9 bases between them. CDR1 and CDR2 from the germline V gene are SQVTM and ANQGSEA. CDR3 region: CSVGSRLNTEAFF. CDR3 bases: TGCAGCGTTGGCTCCAGGCTGAACACTGAAGCTTTCTTT.

This chain's CDR3 is CASSPAGTGGYEQFF. CDR3 DNA: TGTGCCAGCAGTCCCGCCGGGACAGGGGGATATGAGCAGTTCTTC. This chain links TRBV12-3 or TRBV12-4 with TRBJ2-1, with TRBD1 matching over 11 bases. The V segment lost 5 bases and the J segment 8 bases; nucleotides outside the gene matches: 8. CDR3 length: 15 residues.

This clonotype appeared a few times. The junction and the germline gene differ at one end; a read error may be behind it. The chain employs TRBV5-1 and TRBJ2-1; no firm D call. Germline values: CDR1 SGHRS, CDR2 YFSETQ. The CDR3 contains 14 residues. CDR3 loop: CASSLGDSYDEQFF. Written as DNA, the CDR3 is TGCGCCAGCAGCTTGGGCGATTCCTACGATGAGCAGTTCTTC.

This clonotype appeared many times. CDR3 sequence: CASSGSSRQNTEAFF. CDR3 bases: TGTGCCAGCAGTGGGTCGTCACGGCAGAACACTGAAGCTTTCTTT. The rearrangement joins TRBV2 to TRBJ1-1; no reliable D call. The CDR3 is 15 amino acids. Germline CDR1 is SNHLY and CDR2 is FYNNEI. Trimming pared 4 bases from V and 1 base from J, leaving 13 bases between.

This chain connects TRBV7-9 to TRBJ2-5; TRBD1 aligns across 8 bases. The V and J ends lost 6 bases and 2 bases, in that order; junction bases with no gene match: 5. From germline, CDR1 is SEHNR and CDR2 FQNEAQ (reference sequence). The CDR3 extends over 14 amino acids. The CDR3, as DNA: TGTGCCAGCAGTTCGGACAGGGCGCAAGAGACCCAGTACTTC. It specifies CASSSDRAQETQYF.

This clonotype was observed a handful of times. The chain carries TRBV2 and TRBJ2-7; perhaps TRBD1 as D (6 bases). Germline values: CDR1 SNHLY, CDR2 FYNNEI. The CDR3 has 17 amino acids. V lost 6 bases, J lost 0 bases, and 21 bases lay in between. The CDR3 sequence: CASSLRLGATLSYEQYF. The CDR3 nucleotides are TGTGCCAGCAGCCTGAGGTTGGGGGCTACACTCTCCTACGAGCAGTACTTC.

This clonotype was counted a single time. The germline gene is not matched at one end of the junction; a read error may be the cause. This chain links TRBV27 with TRBJ2-3, with 10 bases lining up with TRBD2. Per the germline V gene, CDR1 is MNHEY and CDR2 is SMNVEV (reference sequence). The CDR3 is 16 residues long. The CDR3 sequence: CASSPPGLARTYTQYF. Here the CDR3 DNA reads TGTGCCAGCAGCCCCCCGGGACTAGCGCGCACATATACGCAGTATTTT.

This sequence joins TRBV7-2 and TRBJ2-3; maybe TRBD2 (6 bases). The germline CDR1 and CDR2 sequences are SGHTA and FQGNSA. CDR3 length equals 13 residues. Between the trimmed V and J ends, which lost 6 bases and 3 bases, there was a span of 10 bases. CDR3 in DNA: TGTGCCAGCAGTAGGCTAGCGACAGATACGCAGTATTTT. This sequence encodes CASSRLATDTQYF.

J is TRBJ2-5 and V is TRBV11-2; D not resolved. Germline CDR1 is SGHAT and CDR2 is FQNNGV. The length of the CDR3 is 14 residues. The ends were cut back, 1 base at V and 7 bases at J, with 13 bases in the middle. The CDR3 loop reads CASSLVVAGGTQYF. The CDR3 region has the DNA TGTGCCAGCAGCTTAGTGGTAGCAGGCGGGACCCAGTACTTC.

A few counts support this clonotype. The rearrangement uses TRBV12-3 or TRBV12-4 and TRBJ1-5, with unresolved D. The CDR3 length is 12 residues. V lost 7 bases to trimming and J lost 0 bases, with 4 bases between them. The CDR3 protein is CASTDSNQPQHF. The CDR3 region has the DNA TGTGCCAGCACAGATAGCAATCAGCCCCAGCATTTT.

V is TRBV6-1 and J is TRBJ1-1; 9 positions match TRBD1. The trim removed 5 bases at V and 4 bases at J, leaving 11 bases unmatched. Germline lookup yields CDR1 MNHNS and CDR2 SASEGT. CDR3 length: 16 amino acids. The CDR3 DNA reads TGTGCCAGCAGTCGTACAGGGGGCGGGGGGATCACTGAAGCTTTCTTT. Its translation: CASSRTGGGGITEAFF.

V is TRBV3-1 and J is TRBJ2-1; 9 bases are a match to TRBD2. J lost 7 bases, V lost 5 bases, and 9 bases had no gene match. The CDR3 totals 15 residues. Germline assignment: CDR1 LGHDT and CDR2 YNNKEL (reference sequence). CDR3: CASSLTSGGFNEQFF. CDR3 coding DNA: TGTGCCAGCAGCTTAACGAGCGGGGGGTTTAATGAGCAGTTCTTC.

This clonotype occurred a few times. V gene TRBV30 combines with J gene TRBJ2-5; TRBD1 aligns across 7 bases. Trimming removed 3 bases from V and 3 bases from J; junction bases left unmatched: 10. Germline CDR1 GTSNPN, CDR2 SVGIG (reference sequence). This CDR3 has 15 residues. CDR3 DNA: TGTGCCTGGAGACGGGTTAAGGGGGCCGAAGAGACCCAGTACTTC. Its translation: CAWRRVKGAEETQYF.

The chain uses TRBV15 and TRBJ2-5; D may be TRBD1 (6 bases). Germline loops: CDR1 LNHNV, CDR2 YYDKDF (reference sequence). This CDR3 comprises 16 residues. Deletions cut 2 bases from V and 5 bases from J, with 18 bases between. CDR3 in amino acids: CATSRPTGRVMETQYF. In DNA, the CDR3 is TGTGCCACCAGCAGACCTACAGGGAGAGTGATGGAGACCCAGTACTTC. The complete variable domain, with remaining parts taken from reference TRBV15 and TRBJ2-5, reads DAMVIQNPRYQVTQFGKPVTLSCSQTLNHNVMYWYQQKSSQAPKLLFHYYDKDFNNEADTPDNFQSRRPNTSFCFLDIRSPGLGDTAMYLCATSRPTGRVMETQYFGPGTRLLVL.

The V call is TRBV19, the J call TRBJ1-5; 8 nucleotides match TRBD1. Trimming removed 4 bases from V and 7 bases from J; junction bases left unmatched: 6. Germline CDR1 LNHDA, CDR2 SQIVND (reference sequence). This CDR3 comprises 14 residues. CDR3 residues: CASSKDRVNQPQHF. CDR3 bases: TGTGCCAGTAGTAAGGACAGGGTCAACCAGCCCCAGCATTTT.

The V gene is TRBV6-2 or TRBV6-3, the J gene TRBJ1-3; weak D call: TRBD1 (5 bases). The CDR3 length is 16 residues. From germline, CDR1 is MNHEY and CDR2 SVGEGT. V lost 7 bases, J lost 0 bases, and 16 bases lay in between. The CDR3 sequence is CASKVREGTSGNTIYF. In nucleotides, the CDR3 is TGTGCCAGCAAAGTTAGAGAGGGGACCTCTGGAAACACCATATATTTT.

This clonotype came up a few times. The V and J genes are TRBV10-3 and TRBJ2-3, with 8 bases lining up with TRBD2. The CDR3 is made up of 12 amino acids. Trimming took 10 bases from V and 5 from J; bases not matched to a gene: 5. The germline V gene has CDR1 ENHRY and CDR2 SYGVKD. This chain's CDR3 is CATSGSRDTQYF. CDR3 bases: TGTGCCACCAGCGGGAGTCGAGATACGCAGTATTTT.

This clonotype was detected a few times. The chain carries TRBV9 and TRBJ2-2; 7 nucleotides agree with TRBD1. After removal of 3 bases from V and 1 base from J, the junction contained 3 bases not matched to a gene. The germline gives CDR1 SGDLS, CDR2 YYNGEE. There are 15 residues in the CDR3. This CDR3 is CASSARTGNTGELFF. The CDR3 DNA follows: TGTGCCAGCAGCGCCAGGACAGGGAACACCGGGGAGCTGTTTTTT. Using reference TRBV9 and TRBJ2-2 for the parts outside the CDR3, the full variable domain is DSGVTQTPKHLITATGQRVTLRCSPRSGDLSVYWYQQSLDQGLQFLIQYYNGEERAKGNILERFSAQQFPDLHSELNLSSLELGDSALYFCASSARTGNTGELFFGEGSRLTVL.

This clonotype was counted a few times. V is TRBV2 and J is TRBJ1-5; D is uncertain. The CDR3 consists of 14 residues. Germline CDR1 and CDR2: SNHLY and FYNNEI. With 4 bases removed from V and 7 bases from J, the gap between germline ends came to 14 bases. CDR3 amino acids: CASSVRLAGQPQHF. The CDR3 region has the DNA TGTGCCAGCAGTGTGAGGCTAGCCGGCCAGCCCCAGCATTTT.

In its sample, this clonotype was seen a few times. The V call is TRBV4-1, the J call TRBJ2-1; 8 bases fit TRBD2. Germline CDR1 is MGHRA and CDR2 is YSYEKL. This CDR3 has 19 residues. V lost 4 bases and J lost 4; bases outside the gene matches: 18. The chain's CDR3 is CASSRLGGRSAGDYNEQFF. CDR3 coding DNA: TGCGCCAGCAGCCGGCTGGGTGGGCGATCAGCGGGAGATTACAATGAGCAGTTCTTC.

The CDR3 sequence: CASSFVALLAGGNEQFF. In DNA form, the CDR3 reads TGTGCCAGCAGCTTTGTGGCTTTACTAGCGGGAGGGAATGAGCAGTTCTTC. The rearrangement uses TRBV11-3 and TRBJ2-1; 13 bases line up with TRBD2. J was trimmed by 7 bases and V by 3 bases; bases with no gene match: 9. The CDR3 is made up of 17 amino acids. Germline V CDR1 and CDR2: SGHNT, YENEEA.

The V and J genes are TRBV6-1 and TRBJ2-3; TRBD1 agrees at 8 bases. Germline V gene sequence: CDR1 MNHNS, CDR2 SASEGT. The CDR3 is 16 residues long. J was trimmed by 4 bases and V by 7 bases; bases with no gene match: 13. CDR3 bases: TGTGCCAGCATGATTCCCGACAGGGGTGAGGCAGATACGCAGTATTTT. Residues: CASMIPDRGEADTQYF.

The chain carries TRBV6-1 and TRBJ1-2, with a weak D call TRBD1 (6 bases). V lost 6 bases and J 9 bases, leaving 11 bases between the germline ends. The CDR3 sequence is 11 residues long. Germline V gene lookup returns CDR1 MNHNS and CDR2 SASEGT. CDR3 nucleotides: TGTGCCAGCAGGGAACAGGGTCGCTACACCTTC. Encoded protein: CASREQGRYTF.

The table lists this clonotype with a few counts. CDR3 DNA: TGTGCCAGCACCAGAGGGACATTGAACACTGAAGCTTTCTTT. Translation: CASTRGTLNTEAFF. V usage is TRBV6-1 and J usage is TRBJ1-1, with TRBD1 as a possible D gene (6 bases). Trimming cost V 7 bases and J 0 bases, with 12 bases left between them. Germline V CDR1 and CDR2: MNHNS, SASEGT. The CDR3 runs 14 residues.

Only one count was recorded for this clonotype. This chain uses TRBV7-9 with TRBJ2-7, with 8 bases matching TRBD1. From germline, CDR1 is SEHNR and CDR2 FQNEAQ (reference sequence). The CDR3 totals 16 residues. The junction had 8 bases not matched to a gene; V was cut back by 2 bases and J by 2 bases. The CDR3 DNA sequence: TGTGCCAGCAGCTTATACTCAGGGGGCGCAACCTACGAGCAGTACTTC. Protein: CASSLYSGGATYEQYF.

In its sample, this clonotype was seen many times. The chain uses TRBV13 and TRBJ1-5; no clear D. Germline assignment: CDR1 PRHDT and CDR2 FYEKMQ (reference sequence). The V end was cut by 0 bases, the J end by 7 bases, with 4 bases between. The CDR3 is 12 amino acids. The CDR3 nucleotides read TGTGCCAGCAGCTTAGGAGGACAGCCCCAGCATTTT. The encoded protein is CASSLGGQPQHF.